This T cell receptor (beta chain) was obtained from a study of vaccination effects on CD4 cells after COVID-19. For this clone: Its cognate antigen is unknown.

Sequencing was performed with immunoSEQ multiplex PCR; in TCRdb, only in-frame clones are kept and a portion is missing. In the table there are roughly 60,000 clones, approximately 70% of which are singletons. Pools of viral peptides were used by the ViraFEST assay to expand antigen-specific CD4+ T cells ahead of sequencing. Following 10 days of culture, CD4+ T cells were isolated. Negative nucleocapsid antibody tests before and after vaccination confirmed no previous SARS-CoV-2 infection. The V gene's germline CDR1 is SQVTM and CDR2 ANQGSEA. This CDR3 contains 14 residues. V lost 6 bases to trimming and J lost 6 bases, with 18 bases between them.

The clonotype comes from a human donor who received a COVID-19 vaccine. The chain links TRBV29-1 to TRBJ2-1; a possible D gene is TRBD2 (7 bases). The sequences come from CD4+ T cells from PBMCs cultured with SARS-CoV-2 spike peptides, collected before COVID-19 vaccination. CDR3 protein: CSVVPGGLINEQFF. DNA for the CDR3: TGCAGCGTGGTCCCGGGGGGCCTCATCAATGAGCAGTTCTTC.